The sequence of this T cell receptor (beta chain) was determined in a study of T cell responses to AZD1222 COVID-19 vaccine. Unmatched junction bases numbered 7, after V lost 8 bases and J lost 0 bases. Germline V gene data show CDR1 as SGHNT and CDR2 as YYREEE (reference sequence). The CDR3 loop spans 15 amino acids. Here immunoSEQ multiplex PCR was the method, and the copy in TCRdb shows in-frame clones only, minus some. The sample lists around 140,000 clones, approximately 85% occurring once. V and J are TRBV5-4 and TRBJ1-4; 7 bases match TRBD1. This TCR came from an adult who received the MenACWY meningococcal vaccine as a control. Specimen: peripheral blood, collected 28 days after the second dose of the MenACWY control vaccine. The CDR3 DNA is TGTGCCAGTAAACCAGGGGGGGCAACTAATGAAAAACTGTTTTTT. Encoded protein: CASKPGGATNEKLFF.